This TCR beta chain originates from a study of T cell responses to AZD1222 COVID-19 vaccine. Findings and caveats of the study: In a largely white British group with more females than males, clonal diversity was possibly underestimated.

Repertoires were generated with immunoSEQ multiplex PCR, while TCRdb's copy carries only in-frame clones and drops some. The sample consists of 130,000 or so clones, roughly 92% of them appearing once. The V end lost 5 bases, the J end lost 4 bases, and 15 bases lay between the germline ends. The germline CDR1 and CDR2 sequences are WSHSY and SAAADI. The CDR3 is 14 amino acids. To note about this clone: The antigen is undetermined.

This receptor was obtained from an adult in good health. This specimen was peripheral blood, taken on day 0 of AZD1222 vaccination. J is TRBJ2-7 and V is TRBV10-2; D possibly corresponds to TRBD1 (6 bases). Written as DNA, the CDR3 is TGCGCCAGCAGTCGAACAGGGACCGCATACGAGCAGTACTTC. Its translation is CASSRTGTAYEQYF.